One TCR beta chain is described in this entry. Its target is not known. This sample was taken from a study of cytomegalovirus exposure and HLA in healthy donors. Overall study results and limits: Specificity for CMV antigens was confirmed in vitro for a few of the CMV-associated chains.

The length of the CDR3 is 16 residues. V trimming: 6 bases; J trimming: 5 bases; junction bases outside the gene matches: 11. The table came from immunoSEQ multiplex PCR; TCRdb's copy has only in-frame clones and leaves some out. The sample yields roughly 300,000 clones, about 90% seen once. The sequence was obtained from a woman aged 25 to 45 in good health and CMV-seropositive. The chain uses TRBV23-1 and TRBJ2-1; 9 bases are a match to TRBD1. TRBV23-1 is designated an ORF whose function remains uncertain. Sequencing input: PBMCs. The DNA for the CDR3 is TGCGCCAGCAGGTTAACCGGGGACAGGGTGGACAATGAGCAGTTCTTC. Protein sequence: CASRLTGDRVDNEQFF.